These T cell receptor beta chains were read from a single sample in a study of OX40 agonist ivuxolimab in advanced cancers. Profiled with immunoSEQ multiplex PCR; TCRdb holds only in-frame clones, not every one. The profile shows some 12,000 clones, roughly 71% of them singletons. Sequences were derived from CD4+ or CD8+ T cells sorted from blood, sampled in a trial of the OX40 agonist ivuxolimab. The source is an adult with an advanced solid tumor such as melanoma, head and neck, liver or kidney cancer. The CDR3 runs from the conserved cysteine through the conserved F or W. Fields, in order: clone size, V gene, J gene, D gene, CDR3 protein, CDR3 DNA. The D gene is left open where the match is weak. Clone size appears in some rows only: once, few, many, or a class for an expanded clone.

-	TRBV7-8	TRBJ2-2	TRBD2	CATPGLAGLFGELFF	TGTGCCACCCCAGGACTAGCGGGCCTTTTCGGGGAGCTGTTTTTT
few	TRBV4-3	TRBJ1-6	-	CASSQDSSYNSPLHF	TGCGCCAGCAGCCAAGACAGCTCCTATAATTCACCCCTCCACTTT
-	TRBV10-2	TRBJ2-7	-	CASSLGAEQYF	TGCGCCAGCAGCTTAGGGGCCGAGCAGTACTTC
-	TRBV28	TRBJ2-7	-	CASGGGYEQYF	TGTGCCAGCGGGGGAGGCTACGAGCAGTACTTC
-	TRBV4-3	TRBJ1-1	-	CASSQDWVDSEAFF	TGCGCCAGCAGCCAAGATTGGGTAGATAGTGAAGCTTTCTTT
few	TRBV28	TRBJ2-5	-	CASSRLLQETQYF	TGTGCCAGCAGTCGACTACTCCAAGAGACCCAGTACTTC
-	TRBV28	TRBJ2-5	-	CASSEWETQYF	TGTGCCAGCAGTGAATGGGAGACCCAGTACTTC
-	TRBV27	TRBJ2-5	TRBD2	CASTPVGGLETQYF	TGTGCCAGCACCCCCGTGGGAGGGCTAGAGACCCAGTACTTC
-	TRBV7-8	TRBJ2-2	TRBD1	CASSSRDRGGELFF	TGTGCCAGCAGCTCGAGGGACAGGGGAGGGGAGCTGTTTTTT
-	TRBV4-1	TRBJ2-7	-	CASSQDYVSYEQYF	TGCGCCAGCAGCCAGGACTACGTCTCCTACGAGCAGTACTTC
-	TRBV4-2	TRBJ2-7	-	CASSQAGTVAYEQYF	TGTGCCAGCAGCCAAGCCGGGACGGTGGCCTACGAGCAGTACTTC
-	TRBV6-5	TRBJ2-7	TRBD2	CASSYRTSGIYEQYF	TGTGCCAGCAGTTACAGGACTAGCGGGATCTACGAGCAGTACTTC
few	TRBV4-1	TRBJ1-3	-	CASSQGGPNTIYF	TGCGCCAGCAGCCAAGGGGGCCCGAACACCATATATTTT
-	TRBV6-1	TRBJ2-5	-	CASSAPPDRTQYF	TGTGCCAGCAGTGCGCCACCGGATCGGACCCAGTACTTC
medium-sized	TRBV6-6	TRBJ2-2	-	CASVPNTGELFF	TGTGCCAGTGTACCGAACACCGGGGAGCTGTTTTTT
medium-sized	TRBV2	TRBJ2-7	-	CASREGGLTPLSYEQYF	TGTGCCAGCAGAGAAGGGGGGTTAACCCCCCTTTCCTACGAGCAGTACTTC
few	TRBV5-1	TRBJ2-1	TRBD2	CASSLGGGRPLNEQFF	TGCGCCAGCAGCTTGGGCGGGGGTCGCCCCCTTAATGAGCAGTTCTTC
-	TRBV4-1	TRBJ2-2	-	CASSHGGPGELFF	TGCGCCAGCAGTCACGGAGGGCCCGGGGAGCTGTTTTTT
-	TRBV28	TRBJ2-7	-	CATLRTGTLGEQYF	TGTGCCACCCTCCGAACTGGGACTCTAGGTGAGCAGTACTTC
-	TRBV2	TRBJ1-2	-	CASSEARGAGYGYTF	TGTGCCAGCAGTGAAGCGCGGGGGGCAGGGTATGGCTACACCTTC
-	TRBV27	TRBJ1-5	-	CASSFGADNQPQHF	TGTGCCAGCAGTTTTGGGGCCGACAATCAGCCCCAGCATTTT
-	TRBV19	TRBJ2-2	TRBD2	CASSITGGAIGELFF	TGTGCCAGTAGTATCACCGGGGGGGCCATCGGGGAGCTGTTTTTT
-	TRBV4-1	TRBJ1-2	TRBD1	CASSQAPTGAGYGYTF	TGCGCCAGCAGCCAAGCCCCGACAGGGGCCGGCTATGGCTACACCTTC
-	TRBV6-1	TRBJ2-7	TRBD2	CASREGLAGDYEQYF	TGTGCCAGCAGAGAGGGACTAGCGGGAGACTACGAGCAGTACTTC
-	TRBV5-4	TRBJ2-7	TRBD2	CASSFPGWSGGVFDEQYF	TGTGCCAGCAGCTTCCCTGGGTGGAGCGGGGGGGTGTTCGACGAGCAGTACTTC
-	TRBV2	TRBJ1-5	-	CASSSYSDREDQPQHF	TGTGCCAGCAGTTCCTACTCGGACAGAGAAGATCAGCCCCAGCATTTT
-	TRBV28	TRBJ2-5	-	CASSSEVMRETQYF	TGTGCCAGCAGTTCCGAGGTAATGCGAGAGACCCAGTACTTC
-	TRBV6-5	TRBJ1-1	-	CASSYSQGNTEAFF	TGTGCCAGCAGTTACTCACAGGGTAACACTGAAGCTTTCTTT
few	TRBV6-5	TRBJ2-7	TRBD2	CASSPVAGPSYEQYF	TGTGCCAGCAGCCCCGTAGCGGGGCCCTCCTACGAGCAGTACTTC